Below, 11 T cell receptor beta chains from the same sample are listed, as sequenced in a study of technical replicates of blood from four donors. Generated by immunoSEQ multiplex PCR, the TCRdb table keeps only in-frame clones and is missing some. The sample lists around 93,000 clones; around 96% were seen once. The sample comprised T cells isolated from PBMCs. These receptors came from a human donor in good health.

Here the CDR3 reads CASSGTSGSSYEQYF. For the CDR3, the DNA is TGTGCCAGTAGTGGGACTAGCGGGTCCTCCTACGAGCAGTACTTC. The gene calls are TRBV19 and TRBJ2-7, with 12 bases matching TRBD2. This CDR3 region has 15 residues. V lost 5 bases, J lost 0 bases, and 2 bases stayed unmatched. Germline values: CDR1 LNHDA, CDR2 SQIVND (reference sequence).

The chain recombines TRBV6-5 with TRBJ2-5; D unclear. The CDR3 runs 15 residues. The germline CDR1 and CDR2 sequences are MNHEY and SVGAGI. Trimming took off 0 bases at V and 2 bases at J, with 10 bases between the two ends. The CDR3 is CASSYSIAQQETQYF. CDR3 nucleotides: TGTGCCAGCAGTTACTCGATAGCTCAACAAGAGACCCAGTACTTC.

DNA for the CDR3: TGTGCCAGCAGCTTGGACAGGCATTCCTACGAGCAGTACTTC. Protein product: CASSLDRHSYEQYF. This chain joins TRBV5-8 and TRBJ2-7; D is perhaps TRBD1 (5 bases). CDR3 length: 14 amino acids. Germline V CDR1 and CDR2: SGHTS, YDEGEE. V lost 0 bases and J lost 1, with 8 bases in between.

The chain couples TRBV7-3 to TRBJ2-2, with TRBD2 matching 7 bases. Trimming cost V 1 base and J 2 bases; bases outside gene matches: 4. CDR1 SGHTA and CDR2 FQGTGA come from the germline V gene. The CDR3 is 16 amino acids. The CDR3 DNA reads TGTGCCAGCAGCTTAAGCCCTAGCGGAAACACCGGGGAGCTGTTTTTT. Translation: CASSLSPSGNTGELFF.

The DNA for the CDR3 is TGCGCCAGCACCAGACAGGGGGTCTACGAGCAGTACTTC. It encodes CASTRQGVYEQYF. The chain is built from TRBV23-1 and TRBJ2-7; 9 bases match TRBD1. TRBV23-1 is identified as an open reading frame with a role that is uncertain. V trimming: 7 bases; J trimming: 3 bases; junction bases outside the gene matches: 4. This CDR3 spans 13 amino acids.

The chain joins TRBV9 to TRBJ2-6; 7 nucleotides align to TRBD2. The V gene's germline CDR1 is SGDLS and CDR2 YYNGEE. This CDR3 has 19 amino acids. V lost 0 bases and J lost 12; bases outside the gene matches: 21. The CDR3 sequence: CASSVDPGGGTLTGGVLTF. The CDR3 coding sequence is TGTGCCAGCAGCGTAGATCCTGGGGGGGGTACTTTGACGGGTGGCGTCCTGACTTTC.

This sequence joins TRBV15 and TRBJ2-1; D uncertain. CDR3 length: 14 amino acids. The germline gives CDR1 LNHNV, CDR2 YYDKDF (reference sequence). V dropped 1 base and J dropped 5 bases, with 9 bases sitting between them. CDR3 residues: CATSRGSRNNEQFF. CDR3 DNA sequence: TGTGCCACCAGCAGAGGGAGTCGGAACAATGAGCAGTTCTTC. Full variable domain (rest looked up from reference TRBV15 and TRBJ2-1): DAMVIQNPRYQVTQFGKPVTLSCSQTLNHNVMYWYQQKSSQAPKLLFHYYDKDFNNEADTPDNFQSRRPNTSFCFLDIRSPGLGDTAMYLCATSRGSRNNEQFFGPGTRLTVL.

The rearrangement joins TRBV19 to TRBJ2-7; 7 nucleotides line up with TRBD2. Trimming at V came to 7 bases and at J to 2 bases, leaving 8 bases not matched to a gene. The CDR3 is made up of 14 amino acids. Germline values: CDR1 LNHDA, CDR2 SQIVND (reference sequence). The CDR3 DNA reads TGTGCCAGTACCCCCGGCGGGAGTGCCTACGAGCAGTACTTC. Translating gives CASTPGGSAYEQYF.

V gene TRBV19 combines with J gene TRBJ1-3; D gene unclear. The CDR3 totals 14 residues. Trimming took 7 bases from V and 7 from J, leaving 17 bases between them. In germline, CDR1 is LNHDA, CDR2 SQIVND (reference sequence). The DNA for the CDR3 is TGTGCCAGTATTGCCACTCCGAATTGGAACACCATATATTTT. Protein product: CASIATPNWNTIYF.

This chain connects TRBV7-9 to TRBJ2-1, with no clear D. The CDR3 covers 13 residues. CDR1 SEHNR and CDR2 FQNEAQ come from the germline V gene (reference sequence). Trimming pared 3 bases from V and 4 bases from J, leaving 7 bases between. The CDR3 sequence is CASSFSSYNEQFF. The CDR3 nucleotides are TGTGCCAGCAGCTTCTCCTCTTACAATGAGCAGTTCTTC.

The rearrangement joins TRBV6-5 to TRBJ2-3; D not certain. V lost 5 bases and J 6 bases, leaving 12 bases between the germline ends. This CDR3 contains 13 residues. CDR1 MNHEY and CDR2 SVGAGI come from the germline V gene. CDR3 nucleotide sequence: TGTGCCAGCAGTGCGCCTGGAGCGGATACGCAGTATTTT. Translation gives CASSAPGADTQYF.